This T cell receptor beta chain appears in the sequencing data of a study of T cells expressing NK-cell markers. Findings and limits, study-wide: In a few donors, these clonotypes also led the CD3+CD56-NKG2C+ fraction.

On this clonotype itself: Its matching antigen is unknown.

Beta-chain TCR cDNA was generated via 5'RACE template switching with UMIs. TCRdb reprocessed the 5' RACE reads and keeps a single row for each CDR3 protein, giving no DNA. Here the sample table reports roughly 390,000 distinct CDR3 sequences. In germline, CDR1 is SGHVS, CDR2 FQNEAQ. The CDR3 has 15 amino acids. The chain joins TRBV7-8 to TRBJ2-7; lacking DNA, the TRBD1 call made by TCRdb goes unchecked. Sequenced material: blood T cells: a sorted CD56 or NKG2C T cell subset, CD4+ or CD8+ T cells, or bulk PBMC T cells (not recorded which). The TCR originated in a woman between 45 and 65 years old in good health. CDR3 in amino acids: CASSPKGVGSYEQYF.